This T cell receptor (beta chain) was recovered during a study of technical replicates of blood from several donors (dated by TCRdb to about 2017). This clone was counted a single time. Its binding antigen is unknown. No much larger clonotype is one base removed from it; base qualities were not supplied. The CDR3 covers 13 residues, taking in both the cysteine and the phenylalanine. The kept DNA is CDR3 alone, 39 bases in frame from the first base. The junction carries 5 bases between V and J, which are trimmed by 2 bases and 0 bases respectively. CDR1 MDHEN and CDR2 SYDVKM are derived from the germline V gene. Library method: the immunoSEQ multiplex PCR assay. The table comes from immuneACCESS by way of TCRdb, which keeps in-frame sequences with V and J called. Part of the clones is missing from these tables; in studies checked, under half for an unresolved V gene and the rest for unknown reasons. The sample table shows around 79,000 clones, and under 95% are seen once. Of the sample, under 0.3% is held by the ten largest clones.

This TCR was recovered from a human donor in good health. The chain couples TRBV28 to TRBJ2-7; no D segment can be confidently identified. Specimen: T cells isolated from PBMCs. Here the CDR3 is given as CASSLPSSYEQYF. The DNA sequence is given as TGTGCCAGCAGTTTACCTAGCTCCTACGAGCAGTACTTC.